A single sample is the source of the 30 T cell receptor beta chains below, sequenced in a study of OX40 agonist ivuxolimab in advanced cancers. Sequenced by immunoSEQ multiplex PCR; TCRdb stores in-frame clones only, minus some. The data contain roughly 60,000 clones, 80% to 90% of them singletons. This material consisted of CD4+ or CD8+ T cells sorted from blood, taken in a trial of the OX40 agonist ivuxolimab. The receptor set was obtained from an adult with an advanced solid tumor such as melanoma, head and neck, liver or kidney cancer.

V gene TRBV30 combines with J gene TRBJ2-5; a weak D match, TRBD2 (7 bases). The CDR3 runs 12 residues. CDR1 and CDR2 from the germline V gene are GTSNPN and SVGIG (reference sequence). Trimming left V 8 bases short and J 5 bases short, with 15 bases between. In DNA form, the CDR3 reads TGTGCCGTGGGGGGGCGAGTTGAGACCCAGTACTTC. This codes for CAVGGRVETQYF.

This chain joins TRBV11-2 and TRBJ2-1; TRBD2 might be the D (6 bases). CDR1 SGHAT and CDR2 FQNNGV come from the germline V gene. This CDR3 has 14 residues. Trimming pared 4 bases from V and 13 bases from J, leaving 20 bases between. CDR3 amino acids: CASSSPGLLREQFF. Written as DNA, the CDR3 is TGTGCCAGCAGCTCCCCGGGACTGCTTAGGGAACAGTTCTTC. Full variable domain (rest looked up from reference TRBV11-2 and TRBJ2-1): EAGVAQSPRYKIIEKRQSVAFWCNPISGHATLYWYQQILGQGPKLLIQFQNNGVVDDSQLPKDRFSAERLKGVDSTLKIQPAKLEDSAVYLCASSSPGLLREQFFGPGTRLTVL.

This clone occurred a few times. The chain joins TRBV5-4 to TRBJ1-2; D is perhaps TRBD1 (6 bases). This CDR3 region has 15 residues. CDR1 is SGHNT and CDR2 is YYREEE in the germline V gene (reference sequence). V lost 0 bases, J lost 8 bases, and 17 bases lay in between. Here the CDR3 reads CASSLVDRRQGGYTF. In DNA, the CDR3 is TGTGCCAGCAGCTTGGTTGACAGGCGCCAGGGGGGCTACACCTTC.

This clone came up a few times. The J gene is TRBJ2-7, the V gene TRBV10-3; D tentatively reads TRBD1 or TRBD2 (5 bases each). The CDR3 is 14 amino acids. Per germline, CDR1 ENHRY and CDR2 SYGVKD. Trimming took 2 bases from V and 5 from J, leaving 13 bases between them. As DNA, the CDR3 is TGTGCCATCAGTGAGGGCCGGGACGGCAACGAGCAGTACTTC. As protein: CAISEGRDGNEQYF.

This clone came up a few times. In DNA, the CDR3 is TGTGCCAGCAGACTCTCGGGCGGAGTGAATTCACCCCTCCACTTT. It codes for CASRLSGGVNSPLHF. The J gene is TRBJ1-6, the V gene TRBV5-4; D remains ambiguous. This CDR3 comprises 15 residues. The germline V gene encodes CDR1 SGHNT and CDR2 YYREEE (reference sequence). V lost 5 bases and J lost 7, with 16 bases in between. Combining the CDR3 with reference TRBV5-4 and TRBJ1-6 gives the whole variable domain ETGVTQSPTHLIKTRGQQVTLRCSSQSGHNTVSWYQQALGQGPQFIFQYYREEENGRGNFPPRFSGLQFPNYSSELNVNALELDDSALYLCASRLSGGVNSPLHFGNGTRLTVT.

This clone was counted only a few times. The rearrangement links TRBV7-2 to TRBJ2-2; 10 bases map to TRBD2. V gave up 0 bases and J gave up 3 bases; unmatched junction bases: 7. Germline loops: CDR1 SGHTA, CDR2 FQGNSA. This CDR3 is 18 amino acids long. Here the CDR3 DNA reads TGTGCCAGCAGCTTAGCTCTAGCGGGAGAATTTTACACCGGGGAGCTGTTTTTT. It encodes CASSLALAGEFYTGELFF. Full variable domain (outside the CDR3, taken from reference TRBV7-2 and TRBJ2-2): GAGVSQSPSNKVTEKGKDVELRCDPISGHTALYWYRQSLGQGLEFLIYFQGNSAPDKSGLPSDRFSAERTGGSVSTLTIQRTQQEDSAVYLCASSLALAGEFYTGELFFGEGSRLTVL.

This sequence joins TRBV18 and TRBJ1-1, with TRBD1 matching over 11 bases. CDR3 length: 17 amino acids. The V gene end was trimmed by 0 bases and the J gene end by 1 base; junction bases not matched to a gene: 4. CDR1 KGHSH and CDR2 LQKENI come from the germline V gene. This chain's CDR3 is CASSPPGTGGRNTEAFF. In DNA form, the CDR3 reads TGTGCCAGCTCACCACCCGGGACAGGGGGTAGGAACACTGAAGCTTTCTTT.

The sample holds a few counts of this clone. The chain joins TRBV7-8 to TRBJ2-1; 13 bases are a match to TRBD2. CDR1 and CDR2 (germline): SGHVS, FQNEAQ. The CDR3 is made up of 17 amino acids. Trimming removed 5 bases from V and 4 bases from J; junction bases left unmatched: 8. This CDR3 is CASSPGTSGTRYNEQFF. CDR3 nucleotide sequence: TGTGCCAGCAGCCCAGGGACTAGCGGGACCAGATACAATGAGCAGTTCTTC.

V usage is TRBV2 and J usage is TRBJ2-1; TRBD2 matches at 10 bases. The CDR3 contains 17 residues. Germline CDR1 reads SNHLY; CDR2 reads FYNNEI. V shed 5 bases and J 8 bases; nucleotides not matched to a gene: 15. This CDR3 is CASSNKGHTGTSDEQFF. Here the CDR3 DNA reads TGTGCCAGCAGTAACAAAGGCCACACCGGGACTAGCGATGAGCAGTTCTTC.

The chain couples TRBV7-2 to TRBJ1-2, with D maybe TRBD1 (6 bases). From germline, CDR1 is SGHTA and CDR2 FQGNSA. The CDR3 is 14 amino acids. V was pared by 4 bases and J by 8 bases, with 17 bases between. The CDR3 nucleotides read TGTGCCAGCAGCTCCCAGGGGTGGGGAGGAGGCTACACCTTC. As protein: CASSSQGWGGGYTF.

This clone was counted a few times. This chain uses TRBV11-2 with TRBJ2-5; 10 nucleotides line up with TRBD1. CDR1 is SGHAT, CDR2 FQNNGV, per germline. J lost 4 bases, V lost 0 bases, and 5 bases had no gene match. The CDR3 is made up of 16 amino acids. CDR3 in amino acids: CASSLEGGTGAETQYF. CDR3 sequence (DNA): TGTGCCAGCAGCTTAGAGGGGGGGACAGGGGCAGAGACCCAGTACTTC.

The CDR3 protein is CSVAGEETQYF. The CDR3 region has the DNA TGCAGCGTTGCAGGGGAAGAGACCCAGTACTTC. The chain combines TRBV29-1 with TRBJ2-5, with D perhaps matching TRBD1 (6 bases). V was shortened by 4 bases and J by 3 bases, with 6 bases between the two germline ends. Germline CDR1 and CDR2: SQVTM and ANQGSEA. The CDR3 contains 11 residues.

The V call is TRBV21-1, the J call TRBJ2-3; the DNA was not used to check the table's D call, TRBD1. TRBV21-1 is shown as a pseudogene. This CDR3 comprises 16 residues. DNA of the CDR3: TGTGCCAGCAGCAAACTGGGGCCAGGGGAGAAGTATACGCAGTATTTT. Translation gives CASSKLGPGEKYTQYF.

The chain carries TRBV2 and TRBJ1-6; D is uncertain. This CDR3 region has 13 residues. Trimming cost V 3 bases and J 5 bases, with 5 bases left between them. Germline loops: CDR1 SNHLY, CDR2 FYNNEI. The CDR3 nucleotides read TGTGCCAGCAGTGACTACAATAATTCACCCCTCCACTTT. This encodes CASSDYNNSPLHF.

This chain uses TRBV11-2 with TRBJ2-5; a weak D match, TRBD1 (5 bases). The germline CDR1 and CDR2 sequences are SGHAT and FQNNGV. This CDR3 region has 14 residues. Trimming took 3 bases from V and 4 from J, leaving 12 bases between them. This CDR3 is CASSFIGQGETQYF. CDR3 bases: TGTGCCAGCAGCTTCATCGGACAAGGAGAGACCCAGTACTTC. The entire variable domain, with the rest obtained from reference TRBV11-2 and TRBJ2-5, is as follows: EAGVAQSPRYKIIEKRQSVAFWCNPISGHATLYWYQQILGQGPKLLIQFQNNGVVDDSQLPKDRFSAERLKGVDSTLKIQPAKLEDSAVYLCASSFIGQGETQYFGPGTRLLVL.

This chain connects TRBV2 to TRBJ2-3; the match to TRBD2 covers 9 bases. V shed 10 bases, J shed 3 bases, and the junction held 8 bases outside the gene matches. CDR3 length: 14 amino acids. Looked up from germline, CDR1 is SNHLY and CDR2 is FYNNEI. The CDR3 DNA reads as TGTGCCACCGGACTAGCGAGGGTGACAGATACGCAGTATTTT. Its translation: CATGLARVTDTQYF.

The rearrangement links TRBV27 to TRBJ2-7; 11 nucleotides line up with TRBD2. The V and J ends lost 3 bases and 3 bases, in that order; junction bases with no gene match: 7. In germline, CDR1 is MNHEY, CDR2 SMNVEV (reference sequence). This CDR3 comprises 16 residues. CDR3 in amino acids: CASSLSLAGANYEQYF. CDR3 nucleotide sequence: TGTGCCAGCAGTTTGTCACTAGCGGGGGCCAACTACGAGCAGTACTTC.

This clone was seen only a few times. The V gene is TRBV28, the J gene TRBJ1-5; D perhaps matches TRBD1 (6 bases). This CDR3 is built from 16 residues. The V and J ends lost 7 bases and 1 base respectively, with 17 bases between them. Germline loops: CDR1 MDHEN, CDR2 SYDVKM. The DNA of the CDR3 is TGTGCCAGCACCAGGAGGGGGAATAGGAGCAATCAGCCCCAGCATTTT. Its protein is CASTRRGNRSNQPQHF. Full variable domain (missing parts from reference TRBV28 and TRBJ1-5): DVKVTQSSRYLVKRTGEKVFLECVQDMDHENMFWYRQDPGLGLRLIYFSYDVKMKEKGDIPEGYSVSREKKERFSLILESASTNQTSMYLCASTRRGNRSNQPQHFGDGTRLSIL.

This chain's CDR3 is CASSVRGRANEKLFF. DNA for the CDR3: TGTGCCAGCAGTGTCAGGGGAAGGGCTAATGAAAAACTGTTTTTT. The chain uses TRBV5-4 and TRBJ1-4; weak D call: TRBD1 (6 bases). The V gene's germline CDR1 is SGHNT and CDR2 YYREEE (reference sequence). Trimming shortened V by 5 bases and J by 3 bases, and 14 bases separated the two germline ends. The CDR3 length is 15 residues.

This rearrangement joins TRBV6-5 to TRBJ2-2; D not resolved. Deletions cut 0 bases from V and 7 bases from J, with 9 bases between. Per the germline V gene, CDR1 is MNHEY and CDR2 is SVGAGI. CDR3 length: 14 residues. The CDR3 region has the DNA TGTGCCAGCAGTTACTCCTCATGGAGCGGGGAGCTGTTTTTT. This gives the protein CASSYSSWSGELFF.

The chain carries TRBV2 and TRBJ2-7, with D tentatively TRBD2 (5 bases). The CDR3 loop spans 15 amino acids. V was trimmed by 6 bases and J by 1 base, leaving 16 bases between them. Germline V gives CDR1 SNHLY, CDR2 FYNNEI. CDR3 bases: TGTGCCAGCAGCGCCGAGGGCGGTGGATCCTACGAGCAGTACTTC. This codes for CASSAEGGGSYEQYF. The whole variable domain, remainder taken from reference TRBV2 and TRBJ2-7, is EPEVTQTPSHQVTQMGQEVILRCVPISNHLYFYWYRQILGQKVEFLVSFYNNEISEKSEIFDDQFSVERPDGSNFTLKIRSTKLEDSAMYFCASSAEGGGSYEQYFGPGTRLTVT.

The chain employs TRBV11-2 and TRBJ2-4; D gene uncertain. Germline assignment: CDR1 SGHAT and CDR2 FQNNGV. V was pared by 5 bases and J by 3 bases, with 14 bases between. The CDR3 length is 15 residues. DNA of the CDR3: TGTGCCAGCAGCCTCCCCGGTCTGGGCAAAAACATTCAGTACTTC. Translated: CASSLPGLGKNIQYF.

The J gene is TRBJ1-2, the V gene TRBV18; 7 bases are shared with TRBD1. The V and J ends lost 3 bases and 6 bases, in that order; junction bases with no gene match: 13. CDR3 length: 16 residues. Germline values: CDR1 KGHSH, CDR2 LQKENI. The CDR3 nucleotides are TGTGCCAGCTCACCTACCCCAGGGACAGCCGCACATGGCTACACCTTC. It encodes CASSPTPGTAAHGYTF. The whole variable domain, filled in from reference TRBV18 and TRBJ1-2, reads NAGVMQNPRHLVRRRGQEARLRCSPMKGHSHVYWYRQLPEEGLKFMVYLQKENIIDESGMPKERFSAEFPKEGPSILRIQQVVRGDSAAYFCASSPTPGTAAHGYTFGSGTRLTVV.

V and J are TRBV7-8 and TRBJ2-7; 9 bases agree with TRBD2. The germline V gene has CDR1 SGHVS and CDR2 FQNEAQ. CDR3 length equals 16 residues. J lost 4 bases, V lost 1 base, and 8 bases had no gene match. The CDR3 DNA follows: TGTGCCAGCAGCTTAGTCGGTGGGACTAGCAGATACGAGCAGTACTTC. This codes for CASSLVGGTSRYEQYF.

The rearrangement joins TRBV7-2 to TRBJ1-2, with D perhaps matching TRBD1 (5 bases). Germline V gene data show CDR1 as SGHTA and CDR2 as FQGNSA. The germline V and J ends were trimmed by 6 bases and 8 bases, with 19 bases remaining between them. The CDR3 extends over 14 amino acids. The DNA of the CDR3 is TGTGCCAGCAGGTCCACCGGGGCCCATAGGGGCTACACCTTC. It codes for CASRSTGAHRGYTF. Drawing the rest from reference TRBV7-2 and TRBJ1-2, the complete variable domain is GAGVSQSPSNKVTEKGKDVELRCDPISGHTALYWYRQSLGQGLEFLIYFQGNSAPDKSGLPSDRFSAERTGGSVSTLTIQRTQQEDSAVYLCASRSTGAHRGYTFGSGTRLTVV.

This chain joins TRBV9 and TRBJ2-5, with a possible D match to TRBD1 (6 bases). The CDR3 has 14 residues. CDR1 and CDR2 from the germline V gene are SGDLS and YYNGEE. Trimming removed 1 base at V and 5 bases at J, with 12 bases between. The CDR3 coding sequence is TGTGCCAGCAGCGTAACCACCCAGGGGGAGACCCAGTACTTC. This gives the protein CASSVTTQGETQYF.

The chain has TRBV19 and TRBJ1-5; 9 bases match TRBD1. CDR1 and CDR2 (germline): LNHDA, SQIVND (reference sequence). The CDR3 sequence is 15 residues long. J gave up 7 bases and V 6 bases, and 10 bases lay outside the gene matches. The chain's CDR3 is CASSPGTGNNQPQHF. CDR3 bases: TGTGCCAGTAGCCCGGGGACAGGGAATAACCAGCCCCAGCATTTT.

The rearrangement links TRBV4-2 to TRBJ1-6, with unresolved D. Per germline, CDR1 LGHNA and CDR2 YNFKEQ. The CDR3 loop spans 15 amino acids. The V end lost 1 base, the J end lost 8 bases, and 12 bases lay between the germline ends. DNA for the CDR3: TGTGCCAGCAGCCAAGCGGGAAGGAGTGATTCACCCCTCCACTTT. Protein sequence: CASSQAGRSDSPLHF.

The rearrangement uses TRBV28 and TRBJ2-1, with no clear D. V dropped 3 bases and J dropped 0 bases, with 9 bases sitting between them. This CDR3 has 15 residues. Germline V gene lookup returns CDR1 MDHEN and CDR2 SYDVKM. Here the CDR3 reads CASSLTPPSYNEQFF. The CDR3 DNA follows: TGTGCCAGCAGTTTGACACCGCCCTCCTACAATGAGCAGTTCTTC.

By frequency in the sample, this clone is medium-sized. The genes are TRBV5-4 and TRBJ1-6; 7 bases line up with TRBD1. The CDR3 is made up of 16 amino acids. Germline CDR1 SGHNT, CDR2 YYREEE (reference sequence). J lost 8 bases, V lost 4 bases, and 12 bases had no gene match. DNA for the CDR3: TGTGCCAGCAGCGGGAAGACAGGGTTTACTGATTCACCCCTCCACTTT. It is translated as CASSGKTGFTDSPLHF.